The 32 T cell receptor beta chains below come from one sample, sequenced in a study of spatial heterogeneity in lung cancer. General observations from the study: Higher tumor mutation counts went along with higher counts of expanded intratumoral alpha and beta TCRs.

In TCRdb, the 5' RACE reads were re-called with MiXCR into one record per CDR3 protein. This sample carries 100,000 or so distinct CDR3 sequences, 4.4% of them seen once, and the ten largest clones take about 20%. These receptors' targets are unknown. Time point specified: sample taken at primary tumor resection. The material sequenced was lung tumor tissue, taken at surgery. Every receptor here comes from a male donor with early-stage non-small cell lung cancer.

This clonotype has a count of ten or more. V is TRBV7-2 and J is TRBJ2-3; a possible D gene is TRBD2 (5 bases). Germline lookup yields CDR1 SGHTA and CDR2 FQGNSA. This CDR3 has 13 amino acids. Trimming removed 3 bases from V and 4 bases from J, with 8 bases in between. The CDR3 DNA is TGTGCCAGCAGCTTTTGGGAGTCAGATACGCAGTATTTT. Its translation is CASSFWESDTQYF.

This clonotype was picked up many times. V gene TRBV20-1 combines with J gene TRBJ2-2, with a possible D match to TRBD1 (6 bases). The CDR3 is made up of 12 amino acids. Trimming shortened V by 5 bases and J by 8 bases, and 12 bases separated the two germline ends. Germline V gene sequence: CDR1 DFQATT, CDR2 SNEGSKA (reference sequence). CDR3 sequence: CSAPRGSGELFF. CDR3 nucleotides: TGCAGTGCTCCTAGGGGGTCTGGGGAGCTGTTTTTT.

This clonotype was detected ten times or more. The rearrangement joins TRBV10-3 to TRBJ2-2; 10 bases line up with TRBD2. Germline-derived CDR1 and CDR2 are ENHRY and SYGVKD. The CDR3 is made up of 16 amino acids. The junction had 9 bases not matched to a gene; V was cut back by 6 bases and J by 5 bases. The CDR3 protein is CAISPPASGSTGELFF. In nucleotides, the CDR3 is TGTGCCATCAGCCCCCCGGCTAGCGGGAGTACCGGGGAGCTGTTTTTT.

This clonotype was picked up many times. The CDR3 nucleotides read TGTGCCACCGGGACCCCAAAAAATTCCAGGGCAGATACGCAGTATTTT. Its protein is CATGTPKNSRADTQYF. V gene TRBV24-1 combines with J gene TRBJ2-3, with D possibly called TRBD1 or TRBD2 (5 bases each). CDR1 is KGHDR and CDR2 is SFDVKD in the germline V gene. The V and J ends lost 9 bases and 4 bases respectively, with 22 bases between them. This CDR3 comprises 16 residues.

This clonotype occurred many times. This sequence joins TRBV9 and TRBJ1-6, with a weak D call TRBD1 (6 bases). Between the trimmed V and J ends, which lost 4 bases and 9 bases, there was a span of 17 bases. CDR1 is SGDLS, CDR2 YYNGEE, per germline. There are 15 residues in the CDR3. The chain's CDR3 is CASSPSRGASSPLHF. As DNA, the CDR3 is TGTGCCAGCAGCCCAAGTAGGGGGGCAAGTTCACCCCTCCACTTT.

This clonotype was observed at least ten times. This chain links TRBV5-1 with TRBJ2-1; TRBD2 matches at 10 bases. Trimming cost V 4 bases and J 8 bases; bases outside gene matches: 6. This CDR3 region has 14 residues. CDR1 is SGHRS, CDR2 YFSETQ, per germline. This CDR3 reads CASSGTSVFDEQFF. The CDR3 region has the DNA TGCGCCAGCAGCGGGACTAGCGTATTCGATGAGCAGTTCTTC.

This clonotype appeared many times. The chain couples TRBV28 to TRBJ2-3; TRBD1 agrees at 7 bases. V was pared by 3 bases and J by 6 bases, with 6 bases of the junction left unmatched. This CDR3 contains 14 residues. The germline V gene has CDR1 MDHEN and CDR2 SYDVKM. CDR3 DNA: TGTGCCAGCAGTTTCGACAGGGTGATGGATACGCAGTATTTT. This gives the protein CASSFDRVMDTQYF.

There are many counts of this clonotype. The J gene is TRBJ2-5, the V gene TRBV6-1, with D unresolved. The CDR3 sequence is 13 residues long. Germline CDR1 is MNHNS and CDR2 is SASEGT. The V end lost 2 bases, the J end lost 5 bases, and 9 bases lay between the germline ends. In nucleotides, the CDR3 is TGTGCCAGCAGTGAACTGTTATCGGAGACCCAGTACTTC. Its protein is CASSELLSETQYF.

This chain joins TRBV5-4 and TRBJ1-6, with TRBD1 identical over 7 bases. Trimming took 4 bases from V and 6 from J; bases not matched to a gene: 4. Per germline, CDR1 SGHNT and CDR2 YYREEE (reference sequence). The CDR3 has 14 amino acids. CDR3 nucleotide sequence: TGTGCCAGCAGCAAGAGGGGGCTTAATTCACCCCTCCACTTT. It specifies CASSKRGLNSPLHF.

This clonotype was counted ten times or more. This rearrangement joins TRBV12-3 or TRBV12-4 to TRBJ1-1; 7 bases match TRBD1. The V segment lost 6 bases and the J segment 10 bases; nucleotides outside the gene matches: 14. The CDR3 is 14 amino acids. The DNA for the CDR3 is TGTGCCAGCAGCCTTCAGGGGGGGTCCCTTGGAGCTTTCTTT. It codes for CASSLQGGSLGAFF.

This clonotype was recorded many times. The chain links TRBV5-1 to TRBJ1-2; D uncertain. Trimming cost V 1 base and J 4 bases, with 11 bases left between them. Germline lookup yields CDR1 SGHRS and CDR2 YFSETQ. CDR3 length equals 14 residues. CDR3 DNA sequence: TGCGCCAGCAGCTTGAACAGCCTGGTCTATGGCTACACCTTC. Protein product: CASSLNSLVYGYTF. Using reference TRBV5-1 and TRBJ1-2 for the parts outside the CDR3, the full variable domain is KAGVTQTPRYLIKTRGQQVTLSCSPISGHRSVSWYQQTPGQGLQFLFEYFSETQRNKGNFPGRFSGRQFSNSRSEMNVSTLELGDSALYLCASSLNSLVYGYTFGSGTRLTVV.

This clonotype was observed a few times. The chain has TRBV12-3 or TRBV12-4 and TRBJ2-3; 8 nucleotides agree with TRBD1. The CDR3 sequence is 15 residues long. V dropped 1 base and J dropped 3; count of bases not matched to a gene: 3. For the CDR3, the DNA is TGTGCCAGCAGTTTAGGGACAGGGATAACAGATACGCAGTATTTT. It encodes CASSLGTGITDTQYF.

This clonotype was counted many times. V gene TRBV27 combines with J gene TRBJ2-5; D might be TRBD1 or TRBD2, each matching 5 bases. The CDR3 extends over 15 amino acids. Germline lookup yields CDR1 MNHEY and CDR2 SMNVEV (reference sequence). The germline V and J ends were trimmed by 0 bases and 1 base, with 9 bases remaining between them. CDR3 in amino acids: CASSLSGPRQETQYF. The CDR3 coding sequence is TGTGCCAGCAGTTTATCGGGACCGCGCCAAGAGACCCAGTACTTC.

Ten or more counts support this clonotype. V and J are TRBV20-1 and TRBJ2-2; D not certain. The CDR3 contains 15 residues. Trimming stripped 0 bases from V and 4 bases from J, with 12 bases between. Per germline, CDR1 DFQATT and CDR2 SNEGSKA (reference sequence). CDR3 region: CSARDFVGSTGELFF. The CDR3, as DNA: TGCAGTGCTAGAGATTTCGTGGGTAGCACCGGGGAGCTGTTTTTT.

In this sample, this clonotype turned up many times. CDR3 nucleotide sequence: TGTGCCAGCAGTTTGCACCGGGGGGACACTGAAGCTTTCTTT. Translation: CASSLHRGDTEAFF. This chain uses TRBV28 with TRBJ1-1; D is perhaps TRBD1 (5 bases). V was trimmed by 3 bases and J by 3 bases, leaving 11 bases between them. The CDR3 length is 14 residues. Germline values: CDR1 MDHEN, CDR2 SYDVKM.

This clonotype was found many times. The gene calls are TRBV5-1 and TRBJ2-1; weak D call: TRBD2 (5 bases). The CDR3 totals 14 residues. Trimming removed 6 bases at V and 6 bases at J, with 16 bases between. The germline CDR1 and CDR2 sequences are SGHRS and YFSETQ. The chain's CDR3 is CASIGLPGGNEQFF. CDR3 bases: TGCGCCAGCATAGGACTCCCCGGAGGCAATGAGCAGTTCTTC.

The CDR3 DNA sequence: TGTGCCAGCAGTTTGCGGGAGGGCAATGAGCAGTTCTTC. Its translation: CASSLREGNEQFF. This chain uses TRBV28 with TRBJ2-1; 9 bases agree with TRBD2. The V and J ends lost 3 bases and 6 bases, in that order; junction bases with no gene match: 0. Germline lookup yields CDR1 MDHEN and CDR2 SYDVKM. This CDR3 contains 13 residues.

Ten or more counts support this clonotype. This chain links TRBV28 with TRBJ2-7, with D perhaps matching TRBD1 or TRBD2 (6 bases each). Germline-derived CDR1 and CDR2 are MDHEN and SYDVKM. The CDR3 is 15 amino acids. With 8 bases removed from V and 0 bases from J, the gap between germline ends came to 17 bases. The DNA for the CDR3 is TGTGCCAGCGGCGGGTTGGGGGGCCACTCCTACGAGCAGTACTTC. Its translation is CASGGLGGHSYEQYF.

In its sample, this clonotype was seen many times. CDR3: CASSLGPHAGGNYGYTF. CDR3 in DNA: TGTGCCAGCAGCTTGGGCCCCCATGCGGGCGGGAACTATGGCTACACCTTC. The genes are TRBV5-5 and TRBJ1-2; D not certain. V shed 0 bases and J shed 2 bases, with 17 bases lying between them. Germline CDR1 is SGHKS and CDR2 is YYEKEE (reference sequence). This CDR3 region has 17 residues. The whole variable domain, remainder taken from reference TRBV5-5 and TRBJ1-2, is DAGVTQSPTHLIKTRGQQVTLRCSPISGHKSVSWYQQVLGQGPQFIFQYYEKEERGRGNFPDRFSARQFPNYSSELNVNALLLGDSALYLCASSLGPHAGGNYGYTFGSGTRLTVV.

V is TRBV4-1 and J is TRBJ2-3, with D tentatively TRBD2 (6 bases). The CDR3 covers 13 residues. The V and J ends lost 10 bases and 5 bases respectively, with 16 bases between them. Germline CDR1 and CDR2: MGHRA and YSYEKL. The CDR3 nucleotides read TGCGCCACCCGGGACTCCTGGGGAGATACGCAGTATTTT. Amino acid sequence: CATRDSWGDTQYF.

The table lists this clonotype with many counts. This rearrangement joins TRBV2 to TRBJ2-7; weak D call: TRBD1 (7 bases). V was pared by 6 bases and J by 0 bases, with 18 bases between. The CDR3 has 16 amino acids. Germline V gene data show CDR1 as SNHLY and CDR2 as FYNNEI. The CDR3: CASRGLRQGYSYEQYF. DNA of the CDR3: TGTGCCAGCAGGGGACTCAGACAGGGTTACTCCTACGAGCAGTACTTC.

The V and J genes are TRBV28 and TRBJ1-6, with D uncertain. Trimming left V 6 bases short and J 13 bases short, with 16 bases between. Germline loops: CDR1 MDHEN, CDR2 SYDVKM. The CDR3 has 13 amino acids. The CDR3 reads CASSTFQPSPLHF. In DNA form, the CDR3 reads TGTGCCAGCAGCACCTTTCAGCCGTCCCCCCTCCACTTT. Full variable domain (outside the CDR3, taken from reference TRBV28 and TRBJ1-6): DVKVTQSSRYLVKRTGEKVFLECVQDMDHENMFWYRQDPGLGLRLIYFSYDVKMKEKGDIPEGYSVSREKKERFSLILESASTNQTSMYLCASSTFQPSPLHFGNGTRLTVT.

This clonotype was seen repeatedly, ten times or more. The CDR3 sequence is CASSHSTGGSEKLFF. The CDR3 DNA follows: TGTGCCAGCAGCCACTCGACAGGAGGATCTGAAAAACTGTTTTTT. The chain is built from TRBV9 and TRBJ1-4; tentatively, D is TRBD1 (6 bases). This CDR3 contains 15 residues. V gave up 4 bases and J gave up 7 bases, with 17 bases separating them. The germline gives CDR1 SGDLS, CDR2 YYNGEE.

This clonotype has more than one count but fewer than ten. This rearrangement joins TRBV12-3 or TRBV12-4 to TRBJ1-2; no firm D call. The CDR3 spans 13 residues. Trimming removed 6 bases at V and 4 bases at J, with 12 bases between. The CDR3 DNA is TGTGCCAGCAGCCCACGACCGAGCTATGGCTACACCTTC. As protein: CASSPRPSYGYTF.

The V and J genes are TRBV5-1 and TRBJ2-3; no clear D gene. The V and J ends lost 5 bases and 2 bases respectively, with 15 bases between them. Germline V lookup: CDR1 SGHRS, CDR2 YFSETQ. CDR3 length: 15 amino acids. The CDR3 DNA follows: TGCGCCAGCAGGGGATTTTTCGGCCTCACAGATACGCAGTATTTT. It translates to CASRGFFGLTDTQYF. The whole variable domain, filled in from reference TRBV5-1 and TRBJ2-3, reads KAGVTQTPRYLIKTRGQQVTLSCSPISGHRSVSWYQQTPGQGLQFLFEYFSETQRNKGNFPGRFSGRQFSNSRSEMNVSTLELGDSALYLCASRGFFGLTDTQYFGPGTRLTVL.

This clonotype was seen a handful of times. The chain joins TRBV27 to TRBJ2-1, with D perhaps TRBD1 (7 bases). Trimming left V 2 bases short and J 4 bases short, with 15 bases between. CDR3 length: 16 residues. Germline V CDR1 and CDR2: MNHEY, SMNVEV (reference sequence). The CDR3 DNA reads TGTGCCAGCAGTTTAGGAGGGGGCCCCTTATACAATGAGCAGTTCTTC. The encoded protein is CASSLGGGPLYNEQFF.

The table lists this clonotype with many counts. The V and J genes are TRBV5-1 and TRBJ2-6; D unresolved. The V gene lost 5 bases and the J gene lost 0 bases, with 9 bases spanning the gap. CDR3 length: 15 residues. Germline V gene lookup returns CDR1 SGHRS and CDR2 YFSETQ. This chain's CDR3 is CASRMAGSGANVLTF. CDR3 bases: TGCGCCAGCAGGATGGCTGGCTCTGGGGCCAACGTCCTGACTTTC.

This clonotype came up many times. The DNA of the CDR3 is TGTGCCAGCAGTGTAGGTGTCGGTGAGCAGTTCTTC. It is translated as CASSVGVGEQFF. The chain employs TRBV2 and TRBJ2-1, with D unresolved. Trimming removed 4 bases at V and 9 bases at J, with 10 bases between. This CDR3 is 12 amino acids long. Germline V gives CDR1 SNHLY, CDR2 FYNNEI.

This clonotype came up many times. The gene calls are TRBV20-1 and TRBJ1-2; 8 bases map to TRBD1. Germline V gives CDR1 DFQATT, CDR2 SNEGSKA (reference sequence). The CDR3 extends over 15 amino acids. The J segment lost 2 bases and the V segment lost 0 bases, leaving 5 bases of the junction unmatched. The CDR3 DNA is TGCAGTGCTAGAGATTTTGGACAGGGAAACTATGGCTACACCTTC. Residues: CSARDFGQGNYGYTF.

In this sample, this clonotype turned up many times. CDR3 region: CASSQGGYEQYF. In DNA form, the CDR3 reads TGTGCCAGCAGCCAAGGGGGCTACGAGCAGTACTTC. V gene TRBV3-1 combines with J gene TRBJ2-7; D call uncertain. The germline V gene has CDR1 LGHDT and CDR2 YNNKEL (reference sequence). V was shortened by 1 base and J by 3 bases, with 4 bases between the two germline ends. This CDR3 spans 12 amino acids.

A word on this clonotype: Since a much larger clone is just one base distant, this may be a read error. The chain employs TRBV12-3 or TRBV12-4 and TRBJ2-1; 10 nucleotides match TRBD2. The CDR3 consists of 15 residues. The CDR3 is CASSYSGRPYNEEFF. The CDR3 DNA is TGTGCCAGCAGCTATAGCGGGAGGCCCTACAATGAGGAGTTCTTC.

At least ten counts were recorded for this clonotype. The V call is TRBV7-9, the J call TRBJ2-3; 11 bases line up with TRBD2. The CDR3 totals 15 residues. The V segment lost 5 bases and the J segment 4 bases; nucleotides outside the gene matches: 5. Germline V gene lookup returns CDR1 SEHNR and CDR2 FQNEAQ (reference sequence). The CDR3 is CASSTGTSGSDTQYF. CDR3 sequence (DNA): TGTGCCAGCAGCACCGGGACTAGCGGATCAGATACGCAGTATTTT.